This entry lists 21 T cell receptor beta chains sequenced from one sample in a study of blood T cell repertoires in COVID-19. Some clones are missing from TCRdb's copy, which holds only in-frame ones; the method was immunoSEQ multiplex PCR. The sample consists of about 180,000 clones, about 89% of them appearing once. Specimen: peripheral blood. The origin of the receptors is a man aged 18 to 35 who had recovered from COVID-19.

This chain uses TRBV9 with TRBJ2-3; 7 bases are shared with TRBD2. V was pared by 0 bases and J by 4 bases, with 8 bases of the junction left unmatched. The CDR3 length is 16 residues. In germline, CDR1 is SGDLS, CDR2 YYNGEE. As DNA, the CDR3 is TGTGCCAGCAGCGTAGCTTCCTCCCTAGCGGCAGATACGCAGTATTTT. Protein sequence: CASSVASSLAADTQYF.

This chain links TRBV10-2 with TRBJ1-6; 9 bases are a match to TRBD1. Germline V lookup: CDR1 WSHSY, CDR2 SAAADI. Trimming removed 7 bases from V and 7 bases from J; junction bases left unmatched: 2. The CDR3 is made up of 13 amino acids. Here the CDR3 reads CASKTGGNSPLHF. The CDR3 region has the DNA TGCGCCAGCAAGACAGGGGGAAATTCACCCCTCCACTTT.

The rearrangement joins TRBV27 to TRBJ2-7; D may be TRBD2 (6 bases). This CDR3 contains 13 residues. The germline V and J ends were trimmed by 3 bases and 3 bases, with 9 bases remaining between them. Germline loops: CDR1 MNHEY, CDR2 SMNVEV (reference sequence). This CDR3 reads CASSFGTYYEQYF. The CDR3 DNA follows: TGTGCCAGCAGTTTCGGGACTTACTACGAGCAGTACTTC.

The chain links TRBV4-3 to TRBJ2-6, with D perhaps matching TRBD1 (5 bases). CDR1 LGHNA and CDR2 YSLEER come from the germline V gene. V gave up 0 bases and J gave up 4 bases, with 7 bases separating them. This CDR3 is 15 amino acids long. CDR3 sequence reads: CASSQEGAGANVLTF. DNA for the CDR3: TGCGCCAGCAGCCAAGAAGGGGCCGGGGCCAACGTCCTGACTTTC.

The chain joins TRBV4-3 to TRBJ2-5; 7 bases are shared with TRBD1. In germline, CDR1 is LGHNA, CDR2 YSLEER. This CDR3 is 14 amino acids long. V dropped 5 bases and J dropped 2; count of bases not matched to a gene: 5. The DNA for the CDR3 is TGCGCCAGCAGCTTACGACAGGGTCAAGAGACCCAGTACTTC. Amino acids: CASSLRQGQETQYF.

The V call is TRBV5-4, the J call TRBJ2-7, with unresolved D. The CDR3 is made up of 13 amino acids. V lost 4 bases, J lost 2 bases, and 10 bases lay in between. The germline CDR1 and CDR2 sequences are SGHNT and YYREEE (reference sequence). The CDR3 DNA is TGTGCCAGCAGCCCCAAAAGCGCCTACGAGCAGTACTTC. Protein product: CASSPKSAYEQYF.

The chain joins TRBV5-6 to TRBJ1-1; D is undetermined. Per the germline V gene, CDR1 is SGHDT and CDR2 is YYEEEE. Trimming shortened V by 4 bases and J by 4 bases, and 5 bases separated the two germline ends. The CDR3 is made up of 11 amino acids. The CDR3 spells CASSTRTEAFF. The CDR3 DNA sequence: TGTGCCAGCAGCACACGCACTGAAGCTTTCTTT.

The genes are TRBV7-2 and TRBJ2-7; possible D gene TRBD1, 6 bases. V shed 5 bases and J shed 3 bases, with 17 bases lying between them. The CDR3 runs 15 residues. Germline V gives CDR1 SGHTA, CDR2 FQGNSA. This CDR3 is CASSTGQPAHYEQYF. As DNA, the CDR3 is TGTGCCAGCAGCACTGGACAGCCGGCCCACTACGAGCAGTACTTC.

The rearrangement joins TRBV6-2 or TRBV6-3 to TRBJ2-1, with 10 nucleotides matching TRBD2. This CDR3 is built from 15 residues. Germline CDR1 reads MNHEY; CDR2 reads SVGEGT. V trimming: 2 bases; J trimming: 5 bases; junction bases outside the gene matches: 3. The CDR3 coding sequence is TGTGCCAGCAGTTACCGAACTAGCGGGAACAATGAGCAGTTCTTC. Its protein product is CASSYRTSGNNEQFF.

The chain employs TRBV28 and TRBJ2-1, with TRBD2 matching 12 bases. In germline, CDR1 is MDHEN, CDR2 SYDVKM. This CDR3 is 16 amino acids long. Trimming cost V 6 bases and J 7 bases; bases outside gene matches: 10. CDR3 amino acids: CASSFLGTSGRNEQFF. The CDR3 coding sequence is TGTGCCAGCAGCTTTCTCGGGACTAGCGGGCGGAATGAGCAGTTCTTC.

This chain joins TRBV27 and TRBJ2-1; a weak D match, TRBD2 (6 bases). Germline V gene sequence: CDR1 MNHEY, CDR2 SMNVEV (reference sequence). The CDR3 has 15 amino acids. V was shortened by 4 bases and J by 0 bases, with 10 bases between the two germline ends. The CDR3 loop is CASSWRVHSYNEQFF. CDR3 DNA: TGTGCCAGCAGTTGGAGGGTCCACTCCTACAATGAGCAGTTCTTC.

This chain uses TRBV2 with TRBJ2-3, with D maybe TRBD2 (6 bases). Trimming stripped 8 bases from V and 7 bases from J, with 13 bases between. Germline V gives CDR1 SNHLY, CDR2 FYNNEI. There are 12 residues in the CDR3. The CDR3 protein is CASRTTSNTQYF. The DNA of the CDR3 is TGTGCCAGCCGGACTACCTCAAATACGCAGTATTTT.

V and J are TRBV18 and TRBJ2-2; the match to TRBD2 covers 15 bases. The ends lost 5 bases at V and 5 bases at J; junction bases unmatched: 9. Germline CDR1 reads KGHSH; CDR2 reads LQKENI. This CDR3 has 18 residues. The CDR3, as DNA: TGTGCCAGCTCAGGGACTAGCGGGAGGATTTCGGGGACCGGGGAGCTGTTTTTT. Protein product: CASSGTSGRISGTGELFF. The whole variable domain, filled in from reference TRBV18 and TRBJ2-2, reads NAGVMQNPRHLVRRRGQEARLRCSPMKGHSHVYWYRQLPEEGLKFMVYLQKENIIDESGMPKERFSAEFPKEGPSILRIQQVVRGDSAAYFCASSGTSGRISGTGELFFGEGSRLTVL.

The chain has TRBV4-1 and TRBJ2-7, with TRBD2 matching over 7 bases. The germline V gene encodes CDR1 MGHRA and CDR2 YSYEKL. V shed 3 bases, J shed 5 bases, and the junction held 22 bases outside the gene matches. CDR3 length equals 19 residues. CDR3 region: CASSHYGHLVGSGSDEQYF. For the CDR3, the DNA is TGCGCCAGCAGCCATTATGGGCACCTGGTCGGTAGCGGGTCCGACGAGCAGTACTTC.

The rearrangement joins TRBV27 to TRBJ2-7, with 8 bases matching TRBD2. The CDR3 has 16 residues. V trimming: 0 bases; J trimming: 0 bases; junction bases outside the gene matches: 4. The germline V gene encodes CDR1 MNHEY and CDR2 SMNVEV (reference sequence). CDR3 nucleotides: TGTGCCAGCAGTTTATCGGGGACTAGTTCCTCCTACGAGCAGTACTTC. Translation: CASSLSGTSSSYEQYF.

By proportion, this clone is medium-sized. The chain employs TRBV12-3 or TRBV12-4 and TRBJ2-7; 9 nucleotides align to TRBD1. The CDR3 is 13 residues long. Trimming cost V 5 bases and J 7 bases; bases outside gene matches: 6. DNA for the CDR3: TGTGCCAGCAGTGCCGGGACAGGGTTAGAGCAGTACTTC. It specifies CASSAGTGLEQYF.

This rearrangement joins TRBV11-1 to TRBJ1-6, with 8 bases fitting TRBD1. CDR3 size: 15 residues. Looked up from germline, CDR1 is SGHAT and CDR2 is FQDESV (reference sequence). The V gene end was trimmed by 5 bases and the J gene end by 3 bases; junction bases not matched to a gene: 3. The CDR3 spells CASSRGQGYNSPLHF. Here the CDR3 DNA reads TGTGCCAGCAGCCGTGGACAGGGCTATAATTCACCCCTCCACTTT.

This chain connects TRBV7-9 to TRBJ2-7; maybe TRBD2 (5 bases). V dropped 8 bases and J dropped 5 bases, with 13 bases sitting between them. This CDR3 is 12 amino acids long. The germline V gene encodes CDR1 SEHNR and CDR2 FQNEAQ (reference sequence). The CDR3 sequence: CASGGEIHEQYF. CDR3 bases: TGTGCCAGCGGAGGAGAAATCCACGAGCAGTACTTC. Variable domain in full (rest from reference TRBV7-9 and TRBJ2-7): DTGVSQNPRHKITKRGQNVTFRCDPISEHNRLYWYRQTLGQGPEFLTYFQNEAQLEKSRLLSDRFSAERPKGSFSTLEIQRTEQGDSAMYLCASGGEIHEQYFGPGTRLTVT.

V is TRBV7-8 and J is TRBJ2-1; 12 positions agree with TRBD2. Germline-derived CDR1 and CDR2 are SGHVS and FQNEAQ. This CDR3 is 16 amino acids long. V lost 5 bases, J lost 10 bases, and 12 bases stayed unmatched. The CDR3 loop is CASSLNLAGGPGEQFF. The CDR3 nucleotides are TGTGCCAGCAGCCTTAATCTAGCGGGAGGGCCGGGGGAGCAGTTCTTC.

V and J are TRBV2 and TRBJ2-6; TRBD1 matches 11 bases. CDR1 is SNHLY and CDR2 is FYNNEI in the germline V gene. The J segment lost 1 base and the V segment lost 3 bases, leaving 2 bases of the junction unmatched. This CDR3 comprises 17 residues. In DNA form, the CDR3 reads TGTGCCAGCAGTGAGGGGACAGGGGGTTCTGGGGCCAACGTCCTGACTTTC. This codes for CASSEGTGGSGANVLTF.

This sequence joins TRBV3-1 (or the pseudogene TRBV3-2) and TRBJ2-7; TRBD2 matches at 10 bases. The CDR3 covers 15 residues. CDR1 LGHDT and CDR2 YNNKEL come from the germline V gene (reference sequence). V shed 10 bases and J 1 base; nucleotides not matched to a gene: 10. In DNA form, the CDR3 reads TGTGCCACCCGCCGAACTAGCGGGACTTCCTACGAGCAGTACTTC. It translates to CATRRTSGTSYEQYF.